This T cell receptor beta chain was found in a study of CD8 T cells in ankylosing spondylitis. Study-wide results and caveats: Disease-linked clones reportedly showed significant enrichment in matched ankylosing spondylitis synovial fluid. Fewer than 10 highly homologous variants formed a TCR beta motif that appeared characteristic of ankylosing spondylitis blood.

TCRdb re-derived calls from the 5' RACE reads in MiXCR, one entry per CDR3 protein. The sample has almost 400,000 distinct CDR3 sequences; about a fifth are singletons. The germline CDR1 and CDR2 sequences are MNHNS and SASEGT. The V end lost 7 bases, the J end lost 7 bases, and 14 bases lay between the germline ends. The CDR3 is 12 residues long. This clonotype was detected a few times. Its antigen remains unknown. The TCR comes from a male donor with ankylosing spondylitis. The chain carries TRBV6-1 and TRBJ2-7; no clear D. Specimen: blood, either unsorted or a sorted T cell fraction (not recorded which). CDR3 residues: CASTLHTEEQYF. The CDR3, as DNA: TGTGCCAGCACCCTGCATACCGAGGAGCAGTACTTC.